This TCR beta chain was recovered during a study of cytomegalovirus exposure and HLA in healthy donors (TCRdb year 2017). With regard to the full study: An earlier analysis of some 500 of the donors reported about 250 Gb of sequence data and some 100 million unique TCR beta sequences from about 179 million T cells. Across some 400 genotyped donors of the cohort, an average of approximately 240,000 unique TCR beta nucleotide sequences per donor were sequenced, and approximately 17% of those sequences were non-productive. Rather than drawing on any new phenotypic data, the later analysis identified candidate immune exposures from TCR beta sequences and the way those sequences occurred across donors. The T cell repertoires of some 700 subjects were profiled by immunosequencing and related to cytomegalovirus serostatus. The study aimed to test whether cataloging public T cell receptors could reveal signatures of past pathogen exposure. To predict cytomegalovirus infection status, the study brought together high-throughput TCR immunosequencing, statistical association of individual TCRs with disease status, and machine learning. The genetic ancestry cluster associated with self-reported Caucasian donors included over 65% of the roughly 400 genotyped donors. All discovery cohort repertoires had been generated on a single sequencing platform. In addition to the first cohort of 666 subjects, a separate validation cohort of approximately 110 different subjects was used. Alongside the repertoire data, information on donor age, sex, ethnicity and CMV serostatus was compiled. About 280 gigabases of sequencing data and roughly 90 million unique TCR sequences were included in an early release covering roughly 700 HLA-typed donors. HLA typing covered class I and class II loci at four-digit resolution. In a later analysis, previously published TCR beta repertoires from hundreds of donors were re-analyzed and high-resolution HLA genotyping was added so that TCR occurrence patterns could be studied. In a later genetic analysis, genome-wide SNP genotypes for about 55% of the roughly 700 donors were used, and that subset was treated as a discovery cohort. The number of typed donors differed by locus: about 620-640 for A, B, C, DRB1 and DQB1; some 540 for DQA1; 606 for DPA1; and approximately 450 for DPB1. About 5 DR-DQ haplotypes were handled as single units for association and clustering, since linkage in the cohort was strong. In an earlier analysis of roughly 580 of the donors, high-throughput TCR beta sequencing was used to judge whether each TCR beta V gene segment behaved as functional or pseudogenic.

The cohort comprised under 700 healthy bone marrow donors. All cohort members were sampled while nominally healthy, although unrecorded immune exposures were likely present. The donor tested CMV seropositive and was one of the 289 seropositive cohort members. Every donor gave a peripheral blood sample, and the peripheral blood mononuclear cells from that sample were used for TCR beta sequencing. Genomic DNA was extracted from the blood cell samples with the Qiagen DNeasy Blood Extraction Kit. Via the germline V gene, CDR1 is MDHEN and CDR2 SYDVKM. The CDR3 covers 12 residues, taking in both the cysteine and the phenylalanine. Only CDR3 DNA is held: 36 bases, read in frame from base 1. The V end loses 6 bases and the J end loses 4 bases, and a stretch of 9 bases separates them. Receptor libraries were prepared by the immunoSEQ multiplex PCR assay. For the multiplex PCR, a mixture combining 60 forward primers for TCR Vbeta segments and 13 reverse primers for TCR Jbeta segments was used. Amplification of the CDR3 region of rearranged TCR beta genes was performed with a multiplex PCR assay on genomic DNA. On the Illumina HiSeq System, the amplified TCR beta libraries were sequenced as 87-base-pair reads. In the paper's pipeline: Across the 500 to 700 repertoires, a later analysis counted tens of millions of unique TCR beta chains, roughly 11 million of which were shared by at least two donors. A nearest-neighbor algorithm error-corrected the raw reads and collapsed the reads into unique sequences, merging closely related sequences to remove PCR and sequencing errors. To assign V, D and J gene segments, CDR3 sequences were aligned to IMGT reference sequences. For a sequence to be retained, a match of at least six nucleotides was required to both a V gene segment and a J gene segment. Rearrangements were classified as productive when the CDR3 lacked stop codons and remained in frame with V and J, and all other rearrangements were classified as non-productive. Following IMGT convention, CDR3 was defined as the stretch from the second conserved V-encoded cysteine to the conserved J-encoded phenylalanine. In an earlier analysis of more than 550 of the donors, sequences lacking an unambiguous match to a single V gene segment were excluded. An earlier analysis of several hundred of the donors classified V segments as functional when productive rearrangements were above 56.7% and as segregating when the standard deviation between donors was above 5%. A statistical classification framework was developed to diagnose cytomegalovirus status using the catalog of TCR beta chain sequences. A later analysis assigned V and J genes by comparing TCR nucleotide sequences with IMGT/GENE-DB human TR gene sequences. A later analysis assigned CDR3 sequences and most-parsimonious VDJ recombination scenarios with the TCRdist pipeline. In a later analysis, each TCR beta chain was defined by its CDR3 amino acid sequence together with its V-gene family, and reads lacking a unique V-gene family were excluded. A later analysis removed 600 or so highly shared, low-generation-probability nucleotide sequences to deal with suspected cross-contamination and a sequencing artifact. In a later analysis, a clonal expansion index was calculated for each public chain from normalized within-repertoire ranks of inferred template counts. A later analysis computed generation probabilities with a VDJ recombination model fitted to out-of-frame rearrangements, and checked the results against IGoR. Hypergeometric tests were used in a later analysis to score TCR-TCR, TCR-HLA and TCR-CMV co-occurrence, with a repertoire-size bias correction applied to the TCR pairs. To estimate false discovery rates, a later analysis permuted the HLA or CMV assignments 20 times. In a later analysis, co-occurring TCRs were grouped using DBSCAN, with TCRdist sequence similarity added in when clustering inside HLA-allele-positive subsets. Co-occurrence clustering excluded repertoires with fewer than 30,000 or more than 120,000 public chains, plus five with anomalous nucleotide sharing. In its TCRdb copy, this immuneACCESS table keeps in-frame sequences only and misses some clones. Where compared with another copy, unresolved V genes explain less than half of these, and the others have no known cause. The V and J calls and clone size come from that table; D and trimming were worked out from the DNA. The sample contains some 100,000 clones, 74% of them found a single time. About 9.9% of the sample is in the top ten clones.

Findings and caveats that apply to the study as a whole: A later analysis found that HLA-associated TCR beta chains were more clonally expanded and had lower generation probabilities than equally common non-associated chains. Some IMGT-functional V segments, including TRBV6-2 and TRBV6-3, could not be told apart with the 87-base-pair reads, so those segments were excluded. The only immune exposure information available for the cohort was CMV serostatus. Sequencing depth was assumed to be roughly uniform across donors in the presence/absence analyses, though that assumption may not hold. According to a later analysis, most CMV-associated TCR beta chains appeared to be HLA-restricted, and the HLA associations seemed to be driven largely by CMV exposure. A few of the identified cytomegalovirus-associated TCR beta chains were confirmed in vitro to be specific for cytomegalovirus antigens. At a false discovery rate of 0.05, a later analysis linked roughly 17,000 TCR beta sequences to specific HLA alleles. Linkage disequilibrium might explain the correlated functional status among segregating V segments, but an unknown experimental factor could not be ruled out. An earlier analysis of approximately 570 of the donors showed that most TCR beta V segments appeared in productive rearrangements either about 87% or about 30% of the time, which broadly matched IMGT annotations. The cohort was sequenced for TCR beta chains only, and without alpha or paired-chain data the features that could be detected were limited. Cytomegalovirus status was reported to be diagnosed by the classifier with high specificity and sensitivity in both the original and validation cohorts. HLA typing was unavailable for some donors at each locus, so association tests used only the typed subset. While some public TCRs were present in many individuals, most TCR sequences turned up only very rarely across donors. The study gave a list of over 150 TCR beta chains associated with cytomegalovirus. According to a later analysis, parvovirus B19, influenza, CMV and Epstein-Barr virus appeared linked to several top co-occurrence clusters. In a later analysis, TCR association rates were found to vary across HLA loci, with the most associated TCRs seen for DRB1 alleles and the fewest for HLA-C alleles. A further reported finding was that TCR beta sequences accurately predicted the HLA-A and HLA-B alleles for most subjects in the first cohort. When HLA alleles, especially DR and DQ, strongly co-occurred, attributing TCR associations to individual alleles was difficult. Because counts were too low, roughly 18 rarely observed V segments, including chromosome 9 orphons, were left out of the earlier analysis of 500 to 750 of the donors. A later genetic analysis reported fewer N-insertions in productive TCRs among donors in an Asian-associated ancestry cluster than the roughly 700-donor mean. An association between a missense DCLRE1C variant and V-gene and J-gene trimming of TCR beta chains was found in a later genetic analysis and replicated in an independent cohort. A cluster of highly shared sequence variants was judged likely to represent a technical artifact of the sequencing pipeline. It was suggested by the authors that the approach could potentially be generalized to other disease states and immunological phenotypes.

Concerning this clone itself: Its cognate antigen has yet to be identified. No base quality information exists; no much larger clone differs at one position.

The source material was PBMCs. The TCR originated in a woman aged 50 to 65 in good health and CMV-seropositive. The receptor chain draws on TRBV28 and TRBJ1-2; the D gene cannot be named for sure. This receptor has the CDR3 CASSPDSYGYTF. The DNA sequence is as follows: TGTGCCAGCAGCCCGGACTCCTATGGCTACACCTTC.